These T cell receptor beta chains were read from a single sample in a study of beta chain features in type 1 diabetes. TCRdb's copy holds only in-frame clones and misses some; the assay was immunoSEQ multiplex PCR. Altogether 600,000 or so clones are present, around 15% being singletons, with the ten largest covering around 0.04%. The sample was naive CD4+ T cells from blood. These receptors originate from a young man with type 1 diabetes. The CDR3 runs from the conserved cysteine through the conserved F or W. D genes are given only for firm matches. Some rows mark clone size as missing; the rest say once, few, many or name a class of expanded clone.

16	few	TRBD2	TRBV30	TRBJ2-5	TGTGCCTGGAGGGGACTAGCGGCCCTGTCCCAAGAGACCCAGTACTTC	CAWRGLAALSQETQYF
13	few	.	TRBV30	TRBJ1-1	TGTGCCTGGAGCGGGACGGGTGACACTGAAGCTTTCTTT	CAWSGTGDTEAFF
13	few	.	TRBV19	TRBJ1-1	TGTGCCAGTAGGGACGGTGGAAGAACTGAAGCTTTCTTT	CASRDGGRTEAFF
14	.	.	TRBV9	TRBJ2-3	TGTGCCAGCAGCGTAGGCCTTAGCACAGATACGCAGTATTTT	CASSVGLSTDTQYF
17	few	.	TRBV9	TRBJ1-2	TGTGCCAGCAGCGTATTGGGGAGGGGCCAGGATAACTATGGCTACACCTTC	CASSVLGRGQDNYGYTF
18	few	.	TRBV4-1	TRBJ1-1	TGCGCCAGCCGGACGTATCGGGGGACCCGGGATATGAACACTGAAGCTTTCTTT	CASRTYRGTRDMNTEAFF
14	.	.	TRBV5-1	TRBJ2-3	TGCGCCAGCAGCTTCCCAGGAGGCACAGATACGCAGTATTTT	CASSFPGGTDTQYF
11	few	.	TRBV5-4	TRBJ2-3	TGTGCCAGCAGTTCGGGTAATACGCAGTATTTT	CASSSGNTQYF
16	.	TRBD1	TRBV7-2	TRBJ1-5	TGTGCCAGCAGCTTAAGGGGGACAGATAGCAATCAGCCCCAGCATTTT	CASSLRGTDSNQPQHF
12	.	.	TRBV28	TRBJ2-2	TGTGCCAGCAGTTTAAGAGCCGGGGAGCTGTTTTTT	CASSLRAGELFF
13	few	.	TRBV30	TRBJ1-1	TGTGCCTGGAGACTAAGCTGGGTCACTGAAGCTTTCTTT	CAWRLSWVTEAFF
14	.	.	TRBV29-1	TRBJ2-7	TGCAGCGTGGCAACCACGGACAGTCCCTACGAGCAGTACTTC	CSVATTDSPYEQYF
15	.	TRBD1	TRBV7-9	TRBJ1-4	TGTGCCAGCAGCTTAGCGGGACAGGGGAATGAAAAACTGTTTTTT	CASSLAGQGNEKLFF
16	few	.	TRBV15	TRBJ1-4	TGTGCCACCAGCAGTGCCCGGTTGTCGACTAATGAAAAACTGTTTTTT	CATSSARLSTNEKLFF
11	few	.	TRBV28	TRBJ2-3	TGTGCCAGCGGGGGCTTCAGGACGCAGTATTTT	CASGGFRTQYF
17	.	.	TRBV4-3	TRBJ1-6	TGCGCCAGCAGCCAAGGAGTAGGGGGGGGCTATAATTCACCCCTCCACTTT	CASSQGVGGGYNSPLHF
15	.	TRBD1	TRBV5-1	TRBJ2-5	TGCGCCAGCAGCTTGGGGACAGGGGTCCAAGAGACCCAGTACTTC	CASSLGTGVQETQYF
14	.	.	TRBV30	TRBJ1-5	TGTGCCTGGAGTGTAAGGCGGGTTGATCAGCCCCAGCATTTT	CAWSVRRVDQPQHF
11	.	.	TRBV30	TRBJ1-2	TGTGCCTGTTCAGGCCGCTATGGCTACACCTTC	CACSGRYGYTF
15	.	.	TRBV29-1	TRBJ2-3	TGCAGCGTCGCTTCGACAGATAGGGTAACAGATACGCAGTATTTT	CSVASTDRVTDTQYF
17	few	.	TRBV7-7	TRBJ2-1	TGTGCTAGCTTGTATTGGAGAGGGGCGGAGAGGGTCAATGAGCAGTTCTTC	CASLYWRGAERVNEQFF
13	few	TRBD1	TRBV30	TRBJ1-1	TGTGCCTGGGGAACAGGGGTAGGGACTGAAGCTTTCTTT	CAWGTGVGTEAFF
19	few	TRBD2	TRBV27	TRBJ2-3	TGTGCCAGCAGTTTAAGGCTATTAGCGGGGGGGCTGAGCACAGATACGCAGTATTTT	CASSLRLLAGGLSTDTQYF
15	.	TRBD1	TRBV7-9	TRBJ1-1	TGTGCCAGCAGCTCCGACCGGACAGGGAACACTGAAGCTTTCTTT	CASSSDRTGNTEAFF
15	.	.	TRBV10-3	TRBJ1-1	TGTGCCATCAGGGATCGACAGTTTGGGAACACTGAAGCTTTCTTT	CAIRDRQFGNTEAFF
15	few	.	TRBV4-1	TRBJ1-2	TGCGCCAGCAGCCATGCCACCCAGGATATCTATGGCTACACCTTC	CASSHATQDIYGYTF
16	.	.	TRBV21-1	TRBJ2-5	TGTGCCAGCAGCCCTAAGGTAGCGGGAGCGCCGGAGACCCAGTACTTC	CASSPKVAGAPETQYF
14	.	.	TRBV5-1	TRBJ1-1	TGCGCCAGCAGCTTGGAGGCGGGGGTCACTGAAGCTTTCTTT	CASSLEAGVTEAFF
16	few	.	TRBV4-2	TRBJ1-1	TGTGCCAGCAGCCAAGAAACGGGACGTAAATTGACTGAAGCTTTCTTT	CASSQETGRKLTEAFF
14	few	.	TRBV4-3	TRBJ1-4	TGCGCCAGCAGCCAAGGCATAGCTAATGAAAAACTGTTTTTT	CASSQGIANEKLFF
11	.	TRBD1	TRBV30	TRBJ2-3	TGTGCCTGGAGTCGACAGGGCGCGCAGTATTTT	CAWSRQGAQYF
18	.	.	TRBV7-9	TRBJ1-2	TGTGCCAGCAGCTTAGGCCTTAACCTAAAAAACAGGGAAGGTGGCTACACCTTC	CASSLGLNLKNREGGYTF
10	.	.	TRBV30	TRBJ1-2	TGTGCCTGGACTAACCCGGGGACACGCTTC	CAWTNPGTRF
16	few	TRBD2	TRBV5-1	TRBJ2-3	TGCGCCAGCAGCTTGGTTCCAGCGGGAGGAGCAGATACGCAGTATTTT	CASSLVPAGGADTQYF
13	.	.	TRBV7-9	TRBJ1-1	TGTGCCAGCAGCTTACAGGTGGACACTGAAGCTTTCTTT	CASSLQVDTEAFF
14	.	.	TRBV5-1	TRBJ2-7	TGCGCCAGCAGCTTGGCCTGGGATGCCTACGAGCAGTACTTC	CASSLAWDAYEQYF
13	.	TRBD1	TRBV12-5	TRBJ2-7	TGTGCTAGTGGTTCGGACAGGGCGAACGAGCAGTACTTC	CASGSDRANEQYF